The 9 T cell receptor beta chains in this list originate from one sample, sequenced in a study of blood T cell repertoires in COVID-19. Sequencing used immunoSEQ multiplex PCR; TCRdb keeps in-frame clones, though not all of them. This sample has around 62,000 clones; around 85% occur once, and the top ten carry approximately 25%. Input material: peripheral blood. These receptors came from a man aged 50 to 59 with acute or convalescent COVID-19.

This clone has just one count. The chain employs TRBV11-2 and TRBJ2-2; 15 nucleotides agree with TRBD2. The CDR3 length is 16 residues. Unmatched junction bases numbered 6, after V lost 6 bases and J lost 7 bases. Germline V gives CDR1 SGHAT, CDR2 FQNNGV. CDR3 residues: CASRRTSGGAGGELFF. As DNA, the CDR3 is TGTGCCAGCAGGAGGACTAGCGGGGGGGCTGGCGGGGAGCTGTTTTTT.

V and J are TRBV28 and TRBJ2-3, with TRBD2 identical over 8 bases. CDR1 is MDHEN and CDR2 is SYDVKM in the germline V gene. The CDR3 length is 18 residues. Trimming took 5 bases from V and 1 from J; bases not matched to a gene: 14. CDR3: CASSRFPPGLGGTDTQYF. The CDR3 region has the DNA TGTGCCAGCAGTCGCTTCCCTCCGGGACTAGGTGGCACAGATACGCAGTATTTT.

V gene TRBV29-1 combines with J gene TRBJ2-5; weak D call: TRBD2 (7 bases). Deletions cut 0 bases from V and 5 bases from J, with 10 bases between. Germline values: CDR1 SQVTM, CDR2 ANQGSEA. This CDR3 is built from 13 residues. CDR3 nucleotides: TGCAGCGTTGAAGAGGGAGGGGGGGAGACCCAGTACTTC. It is translated as CSVEEGGGETQYF.

This clone was seen only once. CDR3 in DNA: TGTGCCAGCAGCTTGGACTTCACAGATACGCAGTATTTT. It codes for CASSLDFTDTQYF. This chain connects TRBV5-6 to TRBJ2-3; D ambiguous. The CDR3 consists of 13 residues. The V end lost 0 bases, the J end lost 2 bases, and 4 bases lay between the germline ends. Germline CDR1 and CDR2: SGHDT and YYEEEE.

This sequence joins TRBV5-1 and TRBJ2-5; tentatively, D is TRBD2 (6 bases). Germline V gene data show CDR1 as SGHRS and CDR2 as YFSETQ. This CDR3 comprises 14 residues. V gave up 2 bases and J gave up 4 bases, with 12 bases separating them. The CDR3 protein is CASSLQPGGETQYF. The CDR3 DNA follows: TGCGCCAGCAGCTTACAACCCGGGGGAGAGACCCAGTACTTC.

The J gene is TRBJ1-1, the V gene TRBV10-3; D is ambiguous. The CDR3 spans 13 residues. CDR1 is ENHRY, CDR2 SYGVKD, per germline. The V end lost 2 bases, the J end lost 1 base, and 5 bases lay between the germline ends. The CDR3 sequence is CAISEVWNTEAFF. For the CDR3, the DNA is TGTGCCATCAGTGAGGTCTGGAACACTGAAGCTTTCTTT.

The chain couples TRBV6-5 to TRBJ2-7, with a weak D call TRBD2 (5 bases). The CDR3 extends over 12 amino acids. The germline V and J ends were trimmed by 10 bases and 6 bases, with 16 bases remaining between them. The germline CDR1 and CDR2 sequences are MNHEY and SVGAGI. CDR3 residues: CATAGVVSEQYV. The CDR3 coding sequence is TGTGCCACCGCCGGGGTTGTCTCCGAGCAGTACGTC.

The chain couples TRBV4-1 to TRBJ2-5; TRBD1 aligns across 8 bases. The CDR3 contains 14 residues. With 4 bases clipped from V and 3 bases from J, the junction kept 4 bases outside the gene matches. Per germline, CDR1 MGHRA and CDR2 YSYEKL. CDR3 bases: TGCGCCAGCAGCCCGCCGGGACAGGAAGAGACCCAGTACTTC. Its translation: CASSPPGQEETQYF.

The CDR3 region is CDTHGPLGYTF. CDR3 bases: TGTGATACGCACGGTCCCCTAGGCTACACCTTC. V usage is TRBV6-8 and J usage is TRBJ1-2, with no clear D. The CDR3 has 11 residues. Germline assignment: CDR1 MNHGY and CDR2 SAAAGT.